A single sample gave rise to the 30 T cell receptor beta chains below, sequenced in a study of T cell responses to AZD1222 COVID-19 vaccine. The data were produced by immunoSEQ multiplex PCR, yet TCRdb's version contains in-frame clones alone and is incomplete. The table shows roughly 180,000 clones, with about 92% occurring only once. Here the sequenced sample was peripheral blood, taken 28 days after the second AZD1222 dose. Receptors originate from an adult who received the AZD1222 COVID-19 vaccine.

The chain is built from TRBV6-6 and TRBJ1-1, with D maybe TRBD1 (5 bases). With 2 bases removed from V and 0 bases from J, the gap between germline ends came to 13 bases. Per germline, CDR1 MNHNY and CDR2 SVGAGI (reference sequence). The CDR3 totals 16 residues. The chain's CDR3 is CASSYPKGQMNTEAFF. Here the CDR3 DNA reads TGTGCCAGCAGTTACCCTAAGGGGCAGATGAACACTGAAGCTTTCTTT.

V usage is TRBV18 and J usage is TRBJ2-5; perhaps TRBD2 as D (6 bases). In germline, CDR1 is KGHSH, CDR2 LQKENI. Trimming took 3 bases from V and 0 from J, leaving 17 bases between them. The CDR3 is 17 residues long. CDR3: CASSPGGRARNQETQYF. CDR3 in DNA: TGTGCCAGCTCACCCGGGGGTAGGGCGAGGAACCAAGAGACCCAGTACTTC.

The CDR3, as DNA: TGCGCCAGCAGCCAGGAGGGACAGGGGTATGGCTATGGCTACACCTTC. This gives the protein CASSQEGQGYGYGYTF. The chain combines TRBV4-1 with TRBJ1-2; TRBD1 agrees at 10 bases. The junction had 8 bases not matched to a gene; V was cut back by 3 bases and J by 4 bases. Germline assignment: CDR1 MGHRA and CDR2 YSYEKL. The CDR3 length is 16 residues.

The rearrangement links TRBV29-1 to TRBJ1-1; 7 positions agree with TRBD1. Trimming at V came to 3 bases and at J to 1 base, leaving 2 bases not matched to a gene. The CDR3 is made up of 13 amino acids. Germline V lookup: CDR1 SQVTM, CDR2 ANQGSEA. The CDR3 here is CSVEGQTNTEAFF. CDR3 nucleotides: TGCAGCGTTGAGGGACAGACGAACACTGAAGCTTTCTTT.

This chain links TRBV5-6 with TRBJ2-5; D is ambiguous. CDR3 length equals 13 residues. CDR1 is SGHDT and CDR2 is YYEEEE in the germline V gene. Trimming removed 3 bases at V and 3 bases at J, with 9 bases between. The CDR3 is CASSWRGEETQYF. The CDR3 DNA follows: TGTGCCAGCAGCTGGCGTGGGGAAGAGACCCAGTACTTC.

V usage is TRBV11-3 and J usage is TRBJ2-3; tentative D call: TRBD2 (6 bases). Trimming removed 4 bases from V and 2 bases from J, with 13 bases in between. The CDR3 length is 15 residues. From germline, CDR1 is SGHNT and CDR2 YENEEA. The CDR3 coding sequence is TGTGCCAGCAGCTATACTAGCACGGACACAGATACGCAGTATTTT. Amino acid sequence: CASSYTSTDTDTQYF.

The V and J genes are TRBV7-9 and TRBJ1-4, with D hard to call. Germline CDR1 reads SEHNR; CDR2 reads FQNEAQ (reference sequence). CDR3 length: 14 residues. The ends were cut back, 1 base at V and 4 bases at J, with 7 bases in the middle. As DNA, the CDR3 is TGTGCCAGCAGCTTAGTGGATTTTAATGAAAAACTGTTTTTT. Protein: CASSLVDFNEKLFF. Complete variable domain (other parts from reference TRBV7-9 and TRBJ1-4): DTGVSQNPRHKITKRGQNVTFRCDPISEHNRLYWYRQTLGQGPEFLTYFQNEAQLEKSRLLSDRFSAERPKGSFSTLEIQRTEQGDSAMYLCASSLVDFNEKLFFGSGTQLSVL.

The J gene is TRBJ2-1, the V gene TRBV7-3, with 10 bases matching TRBD2. CDR3 length: 14 residues. J was trimmed by 12 bases and V by 5 bases; bases with no gene match: 10. CDR1 and CDR2 from the germline V gene are SGHTA and FQGTGA. The CDR3 sequence: CASSPLAGARSQFF. In DNA, the CDR3 is TGTGCCAGCAGCCCCCTAGCGGGAGCAAGGTCGCAGTTCTTC.

J is TRBJ1-1 and V is TRBV5-1; the D is unclear. Trimming shortened V by 0 bases and J by 1 base, and 7 bases separated the two germline ends. CDR1 is SGHRS and CDR2 is YFSETQ in the germline V gene. This CDR3 contains 14 residues. The CDR3 reads CASSLVVTNTEAFF. The CDR3 DNA reads TGCGCCAGCAGCTTGGTAGTCACGAACACTGAAGCTTTCTTT.

This rearrangement joins TRBV2 to TRBJ1-5; TRBD1 might be the D (5 bases). The ends were cut back, 4 bases at V and 0 bases at J, with 7 bases in the middle. Germline CDR1 is SNHLY and CDR2 is FYNNEI. The CDR3 has 14 residues. The CDR3 loop reads CASSVGTSNQPQHF. CDR3 bases: TGTGCCAGCAGTGTAGGGACTAGCAATCAGCCCCAGCATTTT.

This chain links TRBV28 with TRBJ2-1; TRBD1 agrees at 10 bases. The germline V gene encodes CDR1 MDHEN and CDR2 SYDVKM. Germline trimming cut 8 bases from V and 4 bases from J; bases unmatched to any gene: 8. The CDR3 spans 15 residues. CDR3 nucleotide sequence: TGTGCCAGCTCCCCGGACAGGGGGATTTACAATGAGCAGTTCTTC. Translation gives CASSPDRGIYNEQFF.

The chain links TRBV5-1 to TRBJ1-1; 7 nucleotides line up with TRBD1. Germline CDR1 and CDR2: SGHRS and YFSETQ. The CDR3 has 17 residues. With 0 bases clipped from V and 4 bases from J, the junction kept 12 bases outside the gene matches. The CDR3 reads CASSLGQGGRRSTEAFF. CDR3 DNA: TGCGCCAGCAGCTTGGGACAGGGAGGCAGGAGGAGCACTGAAGCTTTCTTT.

The chain is built from TRBV7-8 and TRBJ2-1; 8 positions agree with TRBD2. This CDR3 is 14 amino acids long. The J segment lost 2 bases and the V segment lost 8 bases, leaving 5 bases of the junction unmatched. The V gene's germline CDR1 is SGHVS and CDR2 FQNEAQ. The CDR3 DNA follows: TGTGCCAGCGGTAGAGCGGGAGCCTACAATGAGCAGTTCTTC. Its translation is CASGRAGAYNEQFF.

Only one count was recorded for this clone. This chain links TRBV19 with TRBJ1-5; no firm D call. V dropped 4 bases and J dropped 1 base, with 11 bases sitting between them. The length of the CDR3 is 15 residues. Germline V gene lookup returns CDR1 LNHDA and CDR2 SQIVND (reference sequence). The CDR3 DNA is TGTGCCAGTAGTAGGACCCATGAAAGCAATCAGCCCCAGCATTTT. Translating gives CASSRTHESNQPQHF.

This chain joins TRBV7-2 and TRBJ1-1; 9 bases fit TRBD1. The CDR3 consists of 17 residues. CDR1 and CDR2 from the germline V gene are SGHTA and FQGNSA. The ends lost 5 bases at V and 4 bases at J; junction bases unmatched: 14. CDR3 in DNA: TGTGCCAGCAGCGCATCCGGGACAGGGAATGGACGCACTGAAGCTTTCTTT. The encoded protein is CASSASGTGNGRTEAFF.

This chain links TRBV5-6 with TRBJ1-2; tentatively, D is TRBD1 (5 bases). V was trimmed by 2 bases and J by 7 bases, leaving 12 bases between them. Germline V gene sequence: CDR1 SGHDT, CDR2 YYEEEE. The CDR3 loop spans 13 amino acids. The CDR3 DNA reads TGTGCCAGCAGCTTTCCAGGGAAGCCTGGCTACACCTTC. It codes for CASSFPGKPGYTF.

This clone appeared once. The junction does not match germline at one end; this may be a read error. V usage is TRBV3-1 (or the pseudogene TRBV3-2) and J usage is TRBJ2-3, with 9 positions matching TRBD2. Looked up from germline, CDR1 is LGHDT and CDR2 is YNNKEL (reference sequence). The CDR3 consists of 14 residues. DNA of the CDR3: TGTGCCAGCAGCCTGTGGCTAGCGGGAACCACCGACCGTTTT. Its protein is CASSLWLAGTTDRF.

V is TRBV5-8 and J is TRBJ1-1; D is possibly TRBD1 (5 bases). Germline values: CDR1 SGHTS, CDR2 YDEGEE. V was cut by 3 bases and J by 0 bases, with 15 bases left in between. The CDR3 covers 16 residues. DNA for the CDR3: TGTGCCAGCAGCTCGGGAGGGGTTGGTATGAACACTGAAGCTTTCTTT. It encodes CASSSGGVGMNTEAFF.

The chain joins TRBV23-1 to TRBJ1-1; D remains unclear. TRBV23-1 is flagged as an ORF with uncertain function. V dropped 0 bases and J dropped 11 bases, with 16 bases sitting between them. The CDR3 sequence is 14 residues long. The CDR3 sequence is CASSQSTRRRAAFF. CDR3 sequence (DNA): TGCGCCAGCAGTCAATCTACAAGGCGTAGGGCGGCTTTCTTT.

J is TRBJ1-3 and V is TRBV25-1, with D perhaps matching TRBD1 (5 bases). Germline V gene sequence: CDR1 MGHDK, CDR2 SYGVNS. CDR3 length: 16 residues. V was pared by 4 bases and J by 0 bases, with 13 bases between. CDR3 sequence (DNA): TGTGCCAGCAGTGGGGACCGCTTTGTCTCTGGAAACACCATATATTTT. It encodes CASSGDRFVSGNTIYF. The full variable domain, with the rest looked up from reference TRBV25-1 and TRBJ1-3, is EADIYQTPRYLVIGTGKKITLECSQTMGHDKMYWYQQDPGMELHLIHYSYGVNSTEKGDLSSESTVSRIRTEHFPLTLESARPSHTSQYLCASSGDRFVSGNTIYFGEGSWLTVV.

V and J are TRBV4-2 and TRBJ1-6; D unresolved. The CDR3 length is 16 residues. V was shortened by 2 bases and J by 6 bases, with 14 bases between the two germline ends. CDR1 and CDR2 from the germline V gene are LGHNA and YNFKEQ. The CDR3 bases are TGTGCCAGCAGCCAAAAAACAGATCATCCTAATTCACCCCTCCACTTT. It is translated as CASSQKTDHPNSPLHF.

The rearrangement links TRBV2 to TRBJ1-1; no clear D gene. The CDR3 has 13 amino acids. The V gene's germline CDR1 is SNHLY and CDR2 FYNNEI. V was clipped by 8 bases and J by 4 bases, with 14 bases between them. CDR3 in amino acids: CASLQSPGTEAFF. The CDR3 nucleotides read TGTGCCAGCTTGCAGTCCCCGGGCACTGAAGCTTTCTTT.

This clone was picked up a small number of times. The chain uses TRBV5-8 and TRBJ2-7; weak D call: TRBD1 (5 bases). The CDR3 runs to 14 residues. CDR1 SGHTS and CDR2 YDEGEE come from the germline V gene. The V end lost 0 bases, the J end lost 6 bases, and 13 bases lay between the germline ends. The CDR3 nucleotides are TGTGCCAGCAGCTTGGCCCAGGGTGTGGGCGAGCAGTACTTC. The encoded protein is CASSLAQGVGEQYF. Full variable domain (remainder filled in from reference TRBV5-8 and TRBJ2-7): EAGVTQSPTHLIKTRGQQATLRCSPISGHTSVYWYQQALGLGLQFLLWYDEGEERNRGNFPPRFSGRQFPNYSSELNVNALELEDSALYLCASSLAQGVGEQYFGPGTRLTVT.

V usage is TRBV3-1 (or the pseudogene TRBV3-2) and J usage is TRBJ2-4; 8 bases map to TRBD2. Looked up from germline, CDR1 is LGHDT and CDR2 is YNNKEL (reference sequence). The CDR3 has 13 residues. V gave up 5 bases and J gave up 8 bases; unmatched junction bases: 5. In DNA, the CDR3 is TGTGCCAGCAGCTCCCCGGGACTAGACATTCAGTACTTC. Amino acid sequence: CASSSPGLDIQYF.

The chain is built from TRBV20-1 and TRBJ2-3; D gene uncertain. The ends were cut back, 3 bases at V and 2 bases at J, with 12 bases in the middle. The CDR3 has 14 residues. Germline-derived CDR1 and CDR2 are DFQATT and SNEGSKA (reference sequence). CDR3 coding DNA: TGCAGTGCTAGTAGGGCCGGAGACACAGATACGCAGTATTTT. It codes for CSASRAGDTDTQYF.

CDR3: CASSLGAEVETQYF. CDR3 bases: TGTGCCAGCAGCCTGGGGGCCGAGGTGGAGACCCAGTACTTC. V is TRBV5-4 and J is TRBJ2-5; a possible D gene is TRBD1 (6 bases). The germline gives CDR1 SGHNT, CDR2 YYREEE (reference sequence). The CDR3 contains 14 residues. V was pared by 4 bases and J by 5 bases, with 15 bases between.

This sequence joins TRBV5-6 and TRBJ2-2; D might be TRBD1 (6 bases). Trimming shortened V by 6 bases and J by 4 bases, and 10 bases separated the two germline ends. Germline loops: CDR1 SGHDT, CDR2 YYEEEE. CDR3 length equals 13 residues. This CDR3 reads CASNTGSTGELFF. The CDR3 DNA follows: TGTGCCAGCAATACAGGGTCCACCGGGGAGCTGTTTTTT.

The chain carries TRBV7-8 and TRBJ2-7, with D perhaps assigned TRBD1 or TRBD2 (5 bases each). V gave up 6 bases and J gave up 6 bases, with 15 bases separating them. The CDR3 runs to 13 residues. Germline V gene data show CDR1 as SGHVS and CDR2 as FQNEAQ. CDR3 nucleotides: TGTGCCAGCAGGCGAGTAGGGGCGGGCGAGCAGTACTTC. Its translation is CASRRVGAGEQYF.

The table lists this clone with a count of one. The V and J genes are TRBV7-9 and TRBJ2-7; possible D gene TRBD1, 6 bases. There are 12 residues in the CDR3. Trimming pared 10 bases from V and 5 bases from J, leaving 15 bases between. CDR1 is SEHNR, CDR2 FQNEAQ, per germline (reference sequence). The chain's CDR3 is CAIIRQANEQYF. CDR3 sequence (DNA): TGTGCCATTATAAGACAGGCGAACGAGCAGTACTTC.

The V gene is TRBV5-1, the J gene TRBJ1-4, with unresolved D. The length of the CDR3 is 15 residues. Trimming stripped 4 bases from V and 2 bases from J, with 12 bases between. The V gene's germline CDR1 is SGHRS and CDR2 YFSETQ. As DNA, the CDR3 is TGCGCCAGCAGCACTAACAGTGCGACTAATGAAAAACTGTTTTTT. Amino acid sequence: CASSTNSATNEKLFF.